One and the same sample provided the 15 T cell receptor beta chains below, sequenced in a study of blood T cell repertoires in COVID-19 (dated by TCRdb to the early 2020s). The library was obtained by the immunoSEQ multiplex PCR assay. The table comes from immuneACCESS by way of TCRdb, which keeps in-frame sequences with V and J called. Part of the clones is missing from these tables; in studies checked, under half for an unresolved V gene and the rest for unknown reasons. In all, the sample holds around 700,000 clones, and approximately 90% of those were seen once. The biggest ten clones account for roughly 0.26% of the sample. Sequencing was done on a sample of peripheral blood. The receptors derive from a woman between 18 and 29 years old with acute or convalescent COVID-19.

The chain combines TRBV7-9 with TRBJ2-3, with D perhaps TRBD1 (6 bases). The germline V gene has CDR1 SEHNR and CDR2 FQNEAQ (reference sequence). The CDR3 has 15 amino acids. V was trimmed by 0 bases and J by 3 bases, leaving 10 bases between them. Written as DNA, the CDR3 is TGTGCCAGCAGCTTAGCTCAGGGGAAAACAGATACGCAGTATTTT. As protein: CASSLAQGKTDTQYF.

The rearrangement uses TRBV29-1 and TRBJ1-1; possible D gene TRBD1, 6 bases. CDR3 length: 16 amino acids. V was trimmed by 7 bases and J by 7 bases, leaving 28 bases between them. Germline V gene lookup returns CDR1 SQVTM and CDR2 ANQGSEA. The CDR3 nucleotides are TGCAGCGCCCGAGGCCAAACCGGGGGGGCGGGGATTGAAGCTTTCTTT. This translates into CSARGQTGGAGIEAFF.

This clone has only one observation. The V and J genes are TRBV7-9 and TRBJ1-2; 7 bases line up with TRBD1. Germline CDR1 reads SEHNR; CDR2 reads FQNEAQ (reference sequence). V was clipped by 5 bases and J by 9 bases; unmatched bases: 15. CDR3 size: 15 residues. The CDR3 here is CASSMEGAPTDRYTF. For the CDR3, the DNA is TGTGCCAGCAGCATGGAGGGGGCGCCGACTGATCGCTACACCTTC.

This clone was seen a handful of times. The CDR3 nucleotides read TGTGCCTGGAGTTACACGCACAGGGTCCACTATGGCTACACCTTC. Its translation: CAWSYTHRVHYGYTF. The rearrangement uses TRBV30 and TRBJ1-2, with a weak D call TRBD1 (6 bases). The CDR3 covers 15 residues. The V gene lost 2 bases and the J gene lost 3 bases, with 16 bases spanning the gap. CDR1 GTSNPN and CDR2 SVGIG come from the germline V gene (reference sequence).

The CDR3 reads CASSPSGPRYGYTF. The CDR3 coding sequence is TGTGCCAGCTCACCCAGCGGACCCCGCTATGGCTACACCTTC. V gene TRBV18 combines with J gene TRBJ1-2; no clear D. V was pared by 3 bases and J by 4 bases, with 12 bases between. Germline CDR1 and CDR2: KGHSH and LQKENI. The CDR3 spans 14 residues. The full variable domain, in which reference TRBV18 and TRBJ1-2 provide the parts outside the CDR3, is NAGVMQNPRHLVRRRGQEARLRCSPMKGHSHVYWYRQLPEEGLKFMVYLQKENIIDESGMPKERFSAEFPKEGPSILRIQQVVRGDSAAYFCASSPSGPRYGYTFGSGTRLTVV.

The chain joins TRBV11-2 to TRBJ2-3; D might be TRBD1 (5 bases). This CDR3 has 13 residues. V was shortened by 4 bases and J by 3 bases, with 8 bases between the two germline ends. Germline CDR1 is SGHAT and CDR2 is FQNNGV. CDR3 protein: CASSSQGTDTQYF. Written as DNA, the CDR3 is TGTGCCAGCAGCTCTCAGGGAACAGATACGCAGTATTTT.

The count of this clone is one. J is TRBJ1-4 and V is TRBV10-3; D is possibly TRBD1 (5 bases). The CDR3 runs 13 residues. V was pared by 6 bases and J by 4 bases, with 9 bases between. Germline V gives CDR1 ENHRY, CDR2 SYGVKD. The CDR3 DNA reads as TGTGCCATCAGGAGCAGGGTTAATGAAAAACTGTTTTTT. As protein: CAIRSRVNEKLFF.

Remarks on this clone: This CDR3 is also generated by other DNA sequences in the sample. The chain uses TRBV9 and TRBJ1-4; D not certain. Germline CDR1 reads SGDLS; CDR2 reads YYNGEE. This CDR3 spans 15 amino acids. Trimming removed 0 bases from V and 0 bases from J, with 6 bases in between. CDR3 DNA sequence: TGTGCCAGCAGCGTAGAAGGAGCAACTAATGAAAAACTGTTTTTT. Protein: CASSVEGATNEKLFF.

This chain uses TRBV24-1 with TRBJ1-2, with unresolved D. Germline V gene lookup returns CDR1 KGHDR and CDR2 SFDVKD. Trimming shortened V by 8 bases and J by 0 bases, and 12 bases separated the two germline ends. The CDR3 has 14 residues. This chain's CDR3 is CATTTESANYGYTF. In nucleotides, the CDR3 is TGTGCCACCACAACAGAATCCGCTAACTATGGCTACACCTTC.

In its sample, this clone was seen a few times. The chain joins TRBV2 to TRBJ1-2; 7 bases agree with TRBD1. The CDR3 runs 13 residues. Germline values: CDR1 SNHLY, CDR2 FYNNEI. Trimming removed 7 bases from V and 4 bases from J; junction bases left unmatched: 6. CDR3 nucleotide sequence: TGTGCCAGCAAGAAGACAGGGAGCTATGGCTACACCTTC. Protein sequence: CASKKTGSYGYTF.

The gene calls are TRBV6-5 and TRBJ1-1; the match to TRBD1 covers 7 bases. With 4 bases clipped from V and 0 bases from J, the junction kept 8 bases outside the gene matches. Germline assignment: CDR1 MNHEY and CDR2 SVGAGI. The CDR3 totals 16 residues. The CDR3 coding sequence is TGTGCCAGCAGTTGGGATAGGACAGGCGTGAACACTGAAGCTTTCTTT. Amino acid sequence: CASSWDRTGVNTEAFF.

The chain carries TRBV14 and TRBJ1-2; the match to TRBD1 covers 8 bases. Germline CDR1 reads SGHDN; CDR2 reads FVKESK. The junction had 11 bases not matched to a gene; V was cut back by 5 bases and J by 6 bases. The CDR3 loop spans 15 amino acids. This CDR3 reads CASSNYYRGGDGYTF. The CDR3 DNA reads TGTGCCAGCAGCAATTATTACAGGGGGGGCGATGGCTACACCTTC.

The CDR3 DNA follows: TGTGCCATCAGTGAGCCCCGGGTAGGCGCAGATACGCAGTATTTT. It yields the protein CAISEPRVGADTQYF. The chain recombines TRBV10-3 with TRBJ2-3; D unresolved. The CDR3 totals 15 residues. The germline V gene encodes CDR1 ENHRY and CDR2 SYGVKD. V lost 2 bases, J lost 4 bases, and 13 bases lay in between.

The genes are TRBV6-2 or TRBV6-3 and TRBJ1-5; D perhaps matches TRBD1 (5 bases). CDR1 MNHEY and CDR2 SVGEGT come from the germline V gene. This CDR3 is 17 amino acids long. With 5 bases removed from V and 7 bases from J, the gap between germline ends came to 24 bases. The CDR3 spells CASSPGGGGWFRQPQHF. Written as DNA, the CDR3 is TGTGCCAGCAGTCCAGGCGGGGGGGGATGGTTTAGACAGCCCCAGCATTTT.

This rearrangement joins TRBV20-1 to TRBJ1-4; D ambiguous. This CDR3 region has 12 residues. Germline lookup yields CDR1 DFQATT and CDR2 SNEGSKA (reference sequence). V lost 3 bases and J 5 bases, leaving 7 bases between the germline ends. Here the CDR3 DNA reads TGCAGTGCTAGTGAACGGAATGAAAAACTGTTTTTT. It translates to CSASERNEKLFF.